The T cell receptor beta chain under discussion was sequenced for a study of long-term antiretroviral therapy in people with HIV. The V gene end was trimmed by 3 bases and the J gene end by 6 bases; junction bases not matched to a gene: 5. The CDR3 spans 14 residues. CDR1 PRHDT and CDR2 FYEKMQ come from the germline V gene (reference sequence). immunoSEQ v3.0 was run at survey level. The method was immunoSEQ multiplex PCR; TCRdb's version includes in-frame clones alone and lacks a portion of them. The profile shows thousands of clones, about 74% of them singletons. This TCR was sampled from a man between 18 and 35 years old with HIV. The gene calls are TRBV13 and TRBJ1-2; 9 bases align to TRBD1. The specimen comprised unsorted PBMCs, sampled 0.1 years before starting antiretroviral therapy. Written as DNA, the CDR3 is TGTGCCAGCAGCTTGGGAACAGGGGGCGATGGCTACACCTTC. Encoded protein: CASSLGTGGDGYTF.